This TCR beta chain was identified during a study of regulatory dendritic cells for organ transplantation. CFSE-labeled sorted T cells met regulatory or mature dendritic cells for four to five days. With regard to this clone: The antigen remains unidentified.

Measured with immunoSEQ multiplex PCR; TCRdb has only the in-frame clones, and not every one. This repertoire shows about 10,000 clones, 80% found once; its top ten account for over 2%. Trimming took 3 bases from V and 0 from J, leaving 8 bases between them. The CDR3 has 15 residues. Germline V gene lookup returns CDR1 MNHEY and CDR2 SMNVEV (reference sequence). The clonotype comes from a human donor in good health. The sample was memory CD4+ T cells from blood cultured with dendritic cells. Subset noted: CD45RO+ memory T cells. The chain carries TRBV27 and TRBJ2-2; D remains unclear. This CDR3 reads CASSLDGSNTGELFF. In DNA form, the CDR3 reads TGTGCCAGCAGTTTGGACGGGTCGAACACCGGGGAGCTGTTTTTT.